The clone carrying this TCR beta chain was detected only once. The data originate from a study of cytomegalovirus exposure and HLA in healthy donors. Germline lookup yields CDR1 LNHDA and CDR2 SQIVND (reference sequence). This CDR3 has 13 amino acids. The germline V and J ends were trimmed by 4 bases and 6 bases, with 10 bases remaining between them. In the PCR, 60 Vbeta and 13 Jbeta primers were used. Profiling relied on immunoSEQ multiplex PCR, and the TCRdb table lists in-frame clones only, not all of them. The profile covers 100,000 to 120,000 clones, with approximately 83% appearing a single time and 2.5% taken by the ten largest.

The source material was PBMCs. This sequence was found in a young woman in good health and CMV-seronegative. The V call is TRBV19, the J call TRBJ2-1; D possibly corresponds to TRBD2 (6 bases). In nucleotides, the CDR3 is TGTGCCAGTAGTACACTAGCCCTCAATGAGCAGTTCTTC. Encoded protein: CASSTLALNEQFF.